The 22 T cell receptor beta chains reported below all come from one sample, sequenced in a study of T cells in Graves' hyperthyroidism and ophthalmopathy. Researchers took RNA transcripts and amplified the TCR beta CDR3 regions from them. First-round RT-PCR with HTBI primers amplified the TCR CDR3 region. TCRdb independently ran MiXCR on the multiplex PCR reads; one entry per CDR3 protein. The data contain some 770,000 distinct CDR3 sequences, around 17% of them singletons. Material for sequencing was blood. The receptor source for this set is a man aged 18 to 29 with Graves' hyperthyroidism.

This chain connects TRBV18 to TRBJ2-1; D is uncertain. This CDR3 is built from 14 residues. CDR1 and CDR2 (germline): KGHSH, LQKENI. The germline V and J ends were trimmed by 6 bases and 3 bases, with 12 bases remaining between them. CDR3 nucleotide sequence: TGTGCCAGCTCGGTCCAAGGGAACTACAATGAGCAGTTCTTC. Translation gives CASSVQGNYNEQFF.

This sequence joins TRBV6-1 and TRBJ2-7; D is ambiguous. V was trimmed by 8 bases and J by 1 base, leaving 9 bases between them. The length of the CDR3 is 12 residues. Per germline, CDR1 MNHNS and CDR2 SASEGT. CDR3 in DNA: TGTGCCAGCCGCTCGAGGTCCTACGAGCAGTACTTC. Amino acid sequence: CASRSRSYEQYF.

This clonotype occurred a few times. V usage is TRBV29-1 and J usage is TRBJ2-3, with 7 bases aligning to TRBD1. CDR1 is SQVTM and CDR2 is ANQGSEA in the germline V gene. With 1 base clipped from V and 2 bases from J, the junction kept 6 bases outside the gene matches. The length of the CDR3 is 15 residues. The CDR3: CSVEAWDRPTDTQYF. The DNA for the CDR3 is TGCAGCGTTGAAGCTTGGGACAGACCCACAGATACGCAGTATTTT.

Many counts were recorded for this clonotype. V is TRBV27 and J is TRBJ2-3, with TRBD2 as a possible D gene (5 bases). Germline-derived CDR1 and CDR2 are MNHEY and SMNVEV (reference sequence). The CDR3 runs 18 residues. With 6 bases removed from V and 1 base from J, the gap between germline ends came to 23 bases. This CDR3 reads CASSLGRGSESGTDTQYF. In DNA, the CDR3 is TGTGCCAGCAGCCTTGGCAGAGGGAGCGAATCGGGCACAGATACGCAGTATTTT.

This clonotype was recorded at least ten times. The chain joins TRBV7-8 to TRBJ2-1; D remains ambiguous. Germline V gives CDR1 SGHVS, CDR2 FQNEAQ. This CDR3 has 16 residues. Trimming removed 1 base from V and 5 bases from J, with 15 bases in between. The CDR3 nucleotides read TGTGCCAGCAGCTTAGTATTAGGGATGTTCAACAATGAGCAGTTCTTC. Amino acids: CASSLVLGMFNNEQFF.

The chain has TRBV19 and TRBJ2-7; 7 bases agree with TRBD1. Losses at the gene ends were 6 bases for V and 4 bases for J; bases not matched to a gene: 6. From germline, CDR1 is LNHDA and CDR2 SQIVND (reference sequence). The CDR3 contains 13 residues. CDR3 residues: CASRGTESYEQYF. The CDR3 DNA follows: TGTGCCAGTAGGGGGACAGAATCTTACGAGCAGTACTTC.

The sample holds a few counts of this clonotype. The rearrangement links TRBV9 to TRBJ2-5; 10 bases map to TRBD2. The junction had 3 bases not matched to a gene; V was cut back by 0 bases and J by 4 bases. The CDR3 spans 15 residues. The germline CDR1 and CDR2 sequences are SGDLS and YYNGEE. Written as DNA, the CDR3 is TGTGCCAGCAGCGTAGGGGGACTAGCGCCAGAGACCCAGTACTTC. It encodes CASSVGGLAPETQYF.

This clonotype has at least ten counts. This chain uses TRBV5-5 with TRBJ2-5; 9 bases are shared with TRBD2. Trimming removed 0 bases from V and 4 bases from J; junction bases left unmatched: 4. From germline, CDR1 is SGHKS and CDR2 YYEKEE (reference sequence). This CDR3 is 15 amino acids long. Written as DNA, the CDR3 is TGTGCCAGCAGCTTGGAACCAGCGGGAGGAGAGACCCAGTACTTC. The encoded protein is CASSLEPAGGETQYF.

V usage is TRBV9 and J usage is TRBJ2-5, with 7 nucleotides matching TRBD1. The CDR3 consists of 14 residues. Trimming at V came to 6 bases and at J to 2 bases, leaving 7 bases not matched to a gene. Germline lookup yields CDR1 SGDLS and CDR2 YYNGEE. The CDR3 reads CASTAGTAQETQYF. The CDR3 nucleotides are TGTGCCAGCACCGCCGGGACAGCTCAAGAGACCCAGTACTTC.

This sequence joins TRBV2 and TRBJ2-2; a possible D gene is TRBD1 (5 bases). Trimming took 8 bases from V and 3 from J, leaving 7 bases between them. Germline V gives CDR1 SNHLY, CDR2 FYNNEI. The CDR3 contains 12 residues. In nucleotides, the CDR3 is TGTGCCAGCGTGACAGACACCGGGGAGCTGTTTTTT. It yields the protein CASVTDTGELFF.

This clonotype showed up just a few times. A much larger clone lies a single base off, so this may be a read error. Since no conserved phenylalanine or tryptophan closes the CDR3, a read error is the likely cause. V gene TRBV28 combines with J gene TRBJ1-1, with TRBD1 as a possible D gene (6 bases). V lost 7 bases and J 4 bases, leaving 13 bases between the germline ends. The CDR3 contains 13 residues. Germline CDR1 and CDR2: MDHEN and SYDVKM. Here the CDR3 DNA reads TGTGCCAGCACCCTCAGGGGCCCCACTGAAGCTTTCCTT. Translation gives CASTLRGPTEAFL.

Many counts were recorded for this clonotype. This chain uses TRBV12-3 or TRBV12-4 with TRBJ2-7; a weak D match, TRBD2 (6 bases). Trimming took 5 bases from V and 2 from J, leaving 10 bases between them. The CDR3 has 13 amino acids. The CDR3 sequence is CASSRASAYEQYF. For the CDR3, the DNA is TGTGCCAGCAGTCGAGCTAGCGCCTACGAGCAGTACTTC.

Worth noting for this clonotype: A much larger clonotype is one base distant, so this may be a read error. The chain uses TRBV27 and TRBJ1-4; D may be TRBD1 (5 bases). The CDR3 is made up of 15 amino acids. Between the trimmed V and J ends, which lost 6 bases and 10 bases, there was a span of 21 bases. Germline lookup yields CDR1 MNHEY and CDR2 SMNVEV (reference sequence). CDR3 region: CASRGKDGAEGKLFF. CDR3 bases: TGTGCCAGCAGAGGGAAGGACGGGGCCGAGGGAAAACTGTTTTTT.

This clonotype was observed at least ten times. This chain links TRBV30 with TRBJ2-1; no reliable D call. The CDR3 is 15 amino acids. CDR1 and CDR2 (germline): GTSNPN, SVGIG (reference sequence). With 1 base removed from V and 0 bases from J, the gap between germline ends came to 10 bases. CDR3 sequence (DNA): TGTGCCTGGAGTGCGGGCCGTAGCTCCTACAATGAGCAGTTCTTC. This gives the protein CAWSAGRSSYNEQFF.

This clonotype was seen a handful of times. This chain links TRBV28 with TRBJ1-2, with a weak D call TRBD1 (5 bases). V was clipped by 6 bases and J by 1 base, with 9 bases between them. The germline gives CDR1 MDHEN, CDR2 SYDVKM. The length of the CDR3 is 13 residues. The CDR3 bases are TGTGCCAGCAGGCCTGACAGTAACTATGGCTACACCTTC. The encoded protein is CASRPDSNYGYTF.

The chain carries TRBV24-1 and TRBJ2-1; the match to TRBD1 covers 8 bases. Germline lookup yields CDR1 KGHDR and CDR2 SFDVKD. After removal of 3 bases from V and 5 bases from J, the junction contained 8 bases not matched to a gene. CDR3 length: 16 residues. The CDR3 protein is CATSDPDRGIDNEQFF. In DNA form, the CDR3 reads TGTGCCACCAGTGATCCCGACAGGGGTATCGACAATGAGCAGTTCTTC.

This clonotype has just a few counts. The J gene is TRBJ2-7, the V gene TRBV20-1; D perhaps matches TRBD1 (6 bases). The CDR3 spans 14 residues. The germline V and J ends were trimmed by 3 bases and 2 bases, with 14 bases remaining between them. In germline, CDR1 is DFQATT, CDR2 SNEGSKA (reference sequence). This CDR3 is CSARDPQGTYEQYF. The CDR3 DNA is TGCAGTGCTAGGGACCCCCAGGGGACCTACGAGCAGTACTTC.

Notes on this clonotype: A much larger clone differs from this one at a single base, so this may be a read error. The chain is built from TRBV2 and TRBJ2-1; D is possibly TRBD2 (6 bases). Per germline, CDR1 SNHLY and CDR2 FYNNEI. CDR3 length: 12 amino acids. Written as DNA, the CDR3 is TGTGCCAGCAAGGGACTCGGTAATGAGCGGTTCTTC. It specifies CASKGLGNERFF.

This clonotype was seen at least ten times. This rearrangement joins TRBV28 to TRBJ2-2; weak D call: TRBD1 (5 bases). Looked up from germline, CDR1 is MDHEN and CDR2 is SYDVKM. The CDR3 has 14 amino acids. V was shortened by 6 bases and J by 7 bases, with 15 bases between the two germline ends. The CDR3 reads CASRRRDSFGELFF. The CDR3 region has the DNA TGTGCCAGCAGACGGCGCGACAGTTTCGGGGAGCTGTTTTTT.

This rearrangement joins TRBV19 to TRBJ1-1, with TRBD1 matching over 8 bases. The CDR3 runs 14 residues. The germline CDR1 and CDR2 sequences are LNHDA and SQIVND (reference sequence). J gave up 1 base and V 6 bases, and 4 bases lay outside the gene matches. The CDR3 DNA reads TGTGCCAGTAGGTTTGGACAGGGGAACACTGAAGCTTTCTTT. It encodes CASRFGQGNTEAFF.

This clonotype was observed a few times. The rearrangement uses TRBV19 and TRBJ2-7; D could derive from TRBD1 or TRBD2 (5 bases each). The CDR3 length is 16 residues. Germline loops: CDR1 LNHDA, CDR2 SQIVND (reference sequence). Trimming pared 3 bases from V and 3 bases from J, leaving 18 bases between. CDR3 residues: CASSMRAGRVDYEQYF. The CDR3 nucleotides are TGTGCCAGTAGTATGCGCGCGGGCAGGGTGGACTACGAGCAGTACTTC.

This clonotype was found once. The J gene is TRBJ2-2, the V gene TRBV10-3, with 12 bases fitting TRBD2. Germline-derived CDR1 and CDR2 are ENHRY and SYGVKD. Trimming took 6 bases from V and 2 from J; bases not matched to a gene: 7. The CDR3 loop spans 17 amino acids. CDR3 amino acids: CAISSPTSGRNTGELFF. The DNA for the CDR3 is TGTGCCATCAGCTCTCCGACTAGCGGGAGAAACACCGGGGAGCTGTTTTTT.